A single sample gave rise to the 19 T cell receptor beta chains below, sequenced in a study of siplizumab effects on memory and regulatory T cells. The table came from immunoSEQ multiplex PCR; TCRdb's copy has only in-frame clones and leaves some out. The profile shows 70,000 to 90,000 clones, around 90% of them singletons. Material: CD4+ T cells sorted from blood. These receptors were obtained from a human donor in good health.

V is TRBV4-2 and J is TRBJ2-1; possibly TRBD2 for D (5 bases). Germline assignment: CDR1 LGHNA and CDR2 YNFKEQ. V was pared by 1 base and J by 0 bases, with 10 bases between. The length of the CDR3 is 16 residues. The DNA for the CDR3 is TGTGCCAGCAGCCAAGTCGGCGGAGGCTCCTACAATGAGCAGTTCTTC. Amino acids: CASSQVGGGSYNEQFF.

This clone showed up just a few times. The chain joins TRBV18 to TRBJ2-2, with 10 bases aligning to TRBD2. The CDR3 runs to 15 residues. V lost 2 bases to trimming and J lost 5 bases; unmatched junction nucleotides: 2. Germline CDR1 KGHSH, CDR2 LQKENI. The CDR3 sequence is CASSPSGRETGELFF. In nucleotides, the CDR3 is TGTGCCAGCTCACCAAGCGGGAGGGAGACCGGGGAGCTGTTTTTT.

The chain links TRBV11-3 to TRBJ2-3, with D perhaps TRBD1 or TRBD2 (6 bases each). Germline V lookup: CDR1 SGHNT, CDR2 YENEEA. V gave up 6 bases and J gave up 0 bases, with 16 bases separating them. The CDR3 contains 16 residues. The CDR3 nucleotides are TGTGCCAGCAGTTTGGGGGCCGGGACTAGCACAGATACGCAGTATTTT. It specifies CASSLGAGTSTDTQYF. The variable domain in full, with the rest retrieved from reference TRBV11-3 and TRBJ2-3, is EAGVVQSPRYKIIEKKQPVAFWCNPISGHNTLYWYLQNLGQGPELLIRYENEEAVDDSQLPKDRFSAERLKGVDSTLKIQPAELGDSAVYLCASSLGAGTSTDTQYFGPGTRLTVL.

The chain recombines TRBV25-1 with TRBJ2-5; D is perhaps TRBD1 (6 bases). CDR3 size: 13 residues. V was cut by 1 base and J by 5 bases, with 8 bases left in between. Germline CDR1 MGHDK, CDR2 SYGVNS. The CDR3 DNA sequence: TGTGCCAGCAGTGAATGGGGGCGGGAGACCCAGTACTTC. Translating it yields CASSEWGRETQYF.

The chain couples TRBV27 to TRBJ1-1; D is unresolved. The length of the CDR3 is 13 residues. Trimming stripped 2 bases from V and 11 bases from J, with 15 bases between. Germline CDR1 and CDR2: MNHEY and SMNVEV (reference sequence). The CDR3 sequence is CASSLRLPDRAFF. Here the CDR3 DNA reads TGTGCCAGCAGTTTAAGGTTGCCGGATCGGGCTTTCTTT.

The chain has TRBV7-8 and TRBJ1-4, with D hard to call. Germline V CDR1 and CDR2: SGHVS, FQNEAQ. CDR3 length: 19 amino acids. Trimming took 4 bases from V and 5 from J, leaving 26 bases between them. The DNA of the CDR3 is TGTGCCAGCAGCTATTTACGGAGTCCCGGAAAAAAACTAAATGAAAAACTGTTTTTT. Translating gives CASSYLRSPGKKLNEKLFF.

This chain links TRBV7-2 with TRBJ1-2; 7 bases fit TRBD1. Germline loops: CDR1 SGHTA, CDR2 FQGNSA. The V and J ends lost 3 bases and 6 bases, in that order; junction bases with no gene match: 10. This CDR3 has 15 residues. CDR3 coding DNA: TGTGCCAGCAGCTTGACCTCGACAGGGAGAGATGGCTACACCTTC. Amino acid sequence: CASSLTSTGRDGYTF.

This clone came up once. The gene calls are TRBV5-1 and TRBJ2-1; 10 bases map to TRBD1. J was trimmed by 8 bases and V by 0 bases; bases with no gene match: 5. Germline CDR1 is SGHRS and CDR2 is YFSETQ. The CDR3 has 15 amino acids. In DNA form, the CDR3 reads TGCGCCAGCAGCTTGGGACAGGGGGCTGGCGATGAGCAGTTCTTC. Translating it yields CASSLGQGAGDEQFF. Looking up the rest from reference TRBV5-1 and TRBJ2-1 gives the full variable domain: KAGVTQTPRYLIKTRGQQVTLSCSPISGHRSVSWYQQTPGQGLQFLFEYFSETQRNKGNFPGRFSGRQFSNSRSEMNVSTLELGDSALYLCASSLGQGAGDEQFFGPGTRLTVL.

This chain links TRBV7-9 with TRBJ2-5; D might be TRBD1 (5 bases). The germline V gene encodes CDR1 SEHNR and CDR2 FQNEAQ (reference sequence). The germline V and J ends were trimmed by 1 base and 2 bases, with 8 bases remaining between them. The CDR3 contains 14 residues. The CDR3 DNA reads TGTGCCAGCAGCTTAGGGGGCAGTCAAGAGACCCAGTACTTC. Its protein is CASSLGGSQETQYF.

The CDR3 DNA follows: TGTGCCTGGAAAGAAGGTTGGAGCGGGAGTGCCTACGAGCAGTACTTC. It codes for CAWKEGWSGSAYEQYF. V and J are TRBV30 and TRBJ2-7; 8 nucleotides align to TRBD2. The trim removed 4 bases at V and 2 bases at J, leaving 13 bases unmatched. The germline CDR1 and CDR2 sequences are GTSNPN and SVGIG (reference sequence). The CDR3 consists of 16 residues.

The chain links TRBV29-1 to TRBJ1-1, with a possible D match to TRBD1 (5 bases). The length of the CDR3 is 11 residues. V lost 6 bases and J lost 8, with 13 bases in between. CDR1 is SQVTM and CDR2 is ANQGSEA in the germline V gene. This chain's CDR3 is CSVGSGGEAFF. CDR3 nucleotide sequence: TGCAGCGTGGGCTCGGGGGGAGAAGCTTTCTTT.

V usage is TRBV19 and J usage is TRBJ1-5; TRBD1 agrees at 8 bases. This CDR3 is built from 18 residues. Germline CDR1 is LNHDA and CDR2 is SQIVND (reference sequence). With V trimmed by 1 base and J by 6 bases, 14 bases remained unmatched. Here the CDR3 reads CASSIGETGALQIQPQHF. Written as DNA, the CDR3 is TGTGCCAGTAGTATAGGGGAGACAGGGGCCCTGCAAATTCAGCCCCAGCATTTT.

In nucleotides, the CDR3 is TGTGCCAGCAGCTCCTTACCGCCTAGCGGGAGGGGGGGCTCCTACAATGAGCAGTTCTTC. This gives the protein CASSSLPPSGRGGSYNEQFF. The V and J genes are TRBV7-3 and TRBJ2-1, with TRBD2 matching 12 bases. V gave up 4 bases and J gave up 0 bases; unmatched junction bases: 13. The CDR3 is 20 amino acids. Germline CDR1 and CDR2: SGHTA and FQGTGA.

CDR3 sequence reads: CASSIEERPQHF. In DNA form, the CDR3 reads TGTGCCAGTAGTATAGAGGAGCGGCCCCAGCATTTT. The chain links TRBV19 to TRBJ1-5; D is unresolved. Germline V CDR1 and CDR2: LNHDA, SQIVND (reference sequence). Trimming stripped 0 bases from V and 9 bases from J, with 6 bases between. The CDR3 has 12 amino acids.

This clone came up once. This chain connects TRBV9 to TRBJ2-3, with TRBD2 identical over 9 bases. CDR1 is SGDLS, CDR2 YYNGEE, per germline. The CDR3 covers 16 residues. V trimming: 1 base; J trimming: 8 bases; junction bases outside the gene matches: 11. CDR3 sequence reads: CASSVRAGGNSGTQYF. The CDR3, as DNA: TGTGCCAGCAGCGTAAGAGCGGGAGGTAACTCGGGTACGCAGTATTTT.

CDR3 residues: CASSPGQGRTSDYEQYF. The DNA for the CDR3 is TGTGCCAGCAGCCCGGGACAGGGTAGGACTAGCGACTACGAGCAGTACTTC. This rearrangement joins TRBV4-2 to TRBJ2-7; D tentatively fits TRBD1 or TRBD2 (9 bases each). CDR3 length equals 17 residues. Trimming took 4 bases from V and 3 from J, leaving 22 bases between them. From germline, CDR1 is LGHNA and CDR2 YNFKEQ.

The V call is TRBV6-1, the J call TRBJ2-5; TRBD1 matches at 9 bases. Germline values: CDR1 MNHNS, CDR2 SASEGT. Trimming removed 8 bases from V and 4 bases from J; junction bases left unmatched: 8. This CDR3 is built from 14 residues. This chain's CDR3 is CASGRDRVLETQYF. In nucleotides, the CDR3 is TGTGCCAGCGGCCGGGACAGGGTTTTAGAGACCCAGTACTTC.

V is TRBV15 and J is TRBJ1-1; 12 bases are a match to TRBD1. The germline gives CDR1 LNHNV, CDR2 YYDKDF (reference sequence). Unmatched junction bases numbered 2, after V lost 0 bases and J lost 12 bases. CDR3 length equals 13 residues. The chain's CDR3 is CATSREGQGATFF. The CDR3 DNA follows: TGTGCCACCAGCAGAGAGGGACAGGGGGCGACTTTCTTT.

The rearrangement uses TRBV27 and TRBJ1-6; TRBD1 aligns across 10 bases. This CDR3 has 16 residues. The trim removed 3 bases at V and 10 bases at J, leaving 9 bases unmatched. The germline V gene has CDR1 MNHEY and CDR2 SMNVEV (reference sequence). The CDR3 region has the DNA TGTGCCAGCAGTTTCGGGACAGGGGTGAAAGGGTCACCCCTCCACTTT. It specifies CASSFGTGVKGSPLHF.